This TCR beta chain was recovered during a study of T cells in Graves' hyperthyroidism and ophthalmopathy. V lost 6 bases to trimming and J lost 7 bases, with 6 bases between them. This CDR3 has 11 residues. Active moderate-to-severe ophthalmopathy, Clinical Activity Score at least 3, NOSPECS at least 4, under 3 months' duration. Authors of the study amplified TCR beta CDR3 regions from RNA transcripts. The HTBI set primed first-round TCR CDR3 RT-PCR. TCRdb fed the multiplex PCR reads into MiXCR, producing one record per CDR3 protein. In the table there are about 520,000 distinct CDR3 sequences, roughly a quarter of which are singletons. Of note for this clonotype: A much larger clone lies one base from this, so it may be a read error.

The chain employs TRBV12-3 or TRBV12-4 and TRBJ2-2; D is unresolved. Sequencing used blood. The clonotype originates from a woman aged 30 to 39 with Graves' ophthalmopathy. The CDR3 coding sequence is TGTGCCAGCAGCACGGACGGGGAGCTGTTTTTT. This codes for CASSTDGELFF.